The clone carrying this T cell receptor beta chain was recorded many times. V was clipped by 3 bases and J by 3 bases, with 12 bases between them. The CDR3 length is 14 residues. Germline CDR1 reads SEHNR; CDR2 reads FQNEAQ (reference sequence). Amplification of TCR beta CDR3 regions was performed using RNA transcripts as template. Using the HTBI primer set, a first-round RT-PCR was run on the TCR CDR3. TCRdb called the multiplex PCR reads again in MiXCR, with one record for every CDR3 protein. The sample holds fewer than 400,000 distinct CDR3 sequences, about a sixth seen once. The entry originates in a study of T cells in Graves' hyperthyroidism and ophthalmopathy.

This receptor was taken from a woman aged 18-35 years with Graves' hyperthyroidism that later progressed to Graves' ophthalmopathy. V and J are TRBV7-9 and TRBJ2-7; D gene uncertain. The sequenced material came from blood. The CDR3 loop reads CASSFAGTIYEQYF. The DNA of the CDR3 is TGTGCCAGCAGCTTCGCCGGCACTATCTACGAGCAGTACTTC. The variable domain in full, with the rest retrieved from reference TRBV7-9 and TRBJ2-7, is DTGVSQNPRHKITKRGQNVTFRCDPISEHNRLYWYRQTLGQGPEFLTYFQNEAQLEKSRLLSDRFSAERPKGSFSTLEIQRTEQGDSAMYLCASSFAGTIYEQYFGPGTRLTVT.